This T cell receptor beta chain came from a study of T-cell memory formation after mild COVID-19 (dated by TCRdb to the early 2020s). The study in broad terms: TCR sequence clusters from the two donors were largely donor specific. Longitudinal TCRalpha and TCRbeta repertoire sequencing tracked T-cell clones expanding and contracting after mild COVID-19 in a couple of donors. The cohort comprised two young, previously healthy adult volunteers, one female and one male.

The germline V gene sets CDR1 to SGDLS and CDR2 to YYNGEE. V lost 2 bases and J lost 0 bases; the stretch between them is 5 bases long. CDR3 length: 14 amino acids, cysteine to phenylalanine. The CDR3 DNA has 42 bases and is translated from base 1. Overall results and qualifications from the work: Clones contracting from day 15 to 85 had balanced CD4/CD8 phenotypes, while a second wave expanding from day 15 to 37 was biased towards CD4+. The study covered only a couple of mild cases, and larger cohorts including severe cases with pre-infection samples were considered necessary. Whether the second-wave clones peaking on day 37 were SARS-CoV-2 specific was not confirmed. Contracting CD4+ clones turned up mainly in the CM and EM memory subsets, whereas EMRA was where CD8+ clones were enriched. Some responding clones were detected in pre-infection memory, suggesting pre-existing cross-reactive memory T cells joined the SARS-CoV-2 response.

There are many counts of this clonotype. No antigen is known for it. No base qualities exist here, and no much larger clone lies one base off it. Sequenced using an Illumina NovaSeq 6000. cDNA libraries for TCRalpha and TCRbeta were prepared by 5'RACE using constant-segment primers, with sample barcodes and unique molecular identifiers added. Trizol reagent was used to extract RNA from every sample. Amplification of the libraries took two PCR steps, and the second step added a second sample barcode plus Illumina TruSeq adapters. Sequencing of the libraries was done on an Illumina NovaSeq, producing 2 x 150 bp paired-end reads. The published analysis was carried out like this. The reads were demultiplexed and collapsed into UMI-guided consensus sequences using migec v1.2.7. With mixcr v2.1.11, UMI consensuses were aligned to TRA and TRB V and J templates and assembled into clonotypes. A clonotype was counted as expanded or contracted only if both edgeR and NoisET called the change significant, with noise models trained on biological replicates. For edgeR calls, a false discovery rate-adjusted p below 0.01 and a log2 fold-change threshold of 1 were applied. PCA with hierarchical clustering of max-normalized trajectories of the 1000 most abundant clonotypes was used as exploratory dynamics analysis. Separately sequenced CD4+ and CD8+ repertoires were used to assign a CD4 or CD8 phenotype to each responding clone. The raw public reads went through TCRdb reprocessing: fastp at Q25, MiXCR clone calling, in-frame beta chains kept. Every CDR3 protein is listed once, alongside the most common genes and DNA of its rows. TCRdb assigned the V and J calls; the authors' analysis was not used. In all, the sample holds approximately 99,000 distinct CDR3 sequences, and roughly a sixth of those were seen once. The biggest ten clones account for roughly 5.5% of the sample.

Ficoll-Paque density gradient centrifugation was used to isolate PBMCs. Material: PBMCs or a T cell subset sorted from them (not recorded which). This clonotype was sampled from a young man who had mild COVID-19 (a few samples of this study predate the infection). The sample titles of this study are shuffled in the database, so cell type and time point are left out; the donor was told from shared clones. This chain joins TRBV9 to TRBJ2-2, and TRBD2 may be the D gene, going by 5 matching bases. The base sequence is TGTGCCAGCAGCGTCGGGACGAACACCGGGGAGCTGTTTTTT. It encodes CASSVGTNTGELFF.